The rows below give T cell receptor beta chains drawn from one sample of a study of CD8 T cells in Susac syndrome. TCRdb independently ran MiXCR on the immunoSEQ multiplex PCR reads; one entry per CDR3 protein. The table shows around 170,000 distinct CDR3 sequences, with roughly 95% occurring only once. The sequenced sample was CD4+ T cells from PBMCs. Every receptor here comes from a human donor with Susac syndrome. CDR3s include the opening cysteine and the closing phenylalanine or tryptophan. D genes are given only for firm matches. Some rows have no size entry. The others give once, few or many, or a class for an expanded clone.

D	J	V	size	CDR3	DNA
-	TRBJ2-3	TRBV7-9	-	CASSAGSDADTQYF	TGTGCCAGCAGCGCAGGGTCCGACGCAGATACGCAGTATTTT
-	TRBJ1-2	TRBV7-2	-	CASSPQTTYGYTF	TGTGCCAGCAGCCCACAGACTACCTATGGCTACACCTTC
-	TRBJ1-2	TRBV20-1	-	CSASDGFDGYTF	TGCAGTGCTAGCGATGGGTTTGATGGCTACACCTTC
TRBD1	TRBJ1-5	TRBV9	-	CASSGDSGGGKPQHF	TGTGCCAGCAGCGGAGATTCAGGGGGCGGGAAGCCCCAGCATTTT
TRBD1	TRBJ1-6	TRBV4-2	-	CASSPGTGTGGWNSPLHF	TGTGCCAGCAGCCCAGGAACCGGGACAGGGGGCTGGAATTCACCCCTCCACTTT
-	TRBJ2-5	TRBV30	once	CAWSGGGRQQETQYF	TGTGCCTGGAGTGGAGGAGGTCGGCAGCAAGAGACCCAGTACTTC
-	TRBJ2-1	TRBV9	-	CASSVSSNRDEQFF	TGTGCCAGCAGCGTATCCTCTAATAGGGATGAGCAGTTCTTC
TRBD1	TRBJ2-7	TRBV3-1	-	CASSQYRGYEQYF	TGTGCCAGCAGCCAATACAGGGGTTACGAGCAGTACTTC
TRBD1	TRBJ2-7	TRBV20-1	-	CSAWHSGQGAREQYF	TGCAGTGCTTGGCACTCGGGACAGGGGGCGCGGGAGCAGTACTTC
-	TRBJ1-4	TRBV30	-	CAWSYNREGEKLFF	TGTGCCTGGAGTTATAACAGGGAGGGGGAAAAACTGTTTTTT
-	TRBJ2-5	TRBV7-9	-	CASSPDRTQYF	TGTGCCAGCAGCCCGGACCGGACCCAGTACTTC
-	TRBJ1-2	TRBV18	-	CASSPVDYGYTF	TGTGCCAGCTCACCAGTGGACTATGGCTACACCTTC
-	TRBJ1-1	TRBV11-2	-	CASSPRQALMNTEAFF	TGTGCCAGCAGCCCCCGACAGGCCTTAATGAACACTGAAGCTTTCTTT
TRBD1	TRBJ1-2	TRBV2	-	CASSGTGGASYGYTF	TGTGCCAGCAGTGGGACAGGGGGCGCAAGCTATGGCTACACCTTC
-	TRBJ2-7	TRBV6-5	-	CASSSWTYEQYF	TGTGCCAGCAGTTCCTGGACGTACGAGCAGTACTTC
TRBD2	TRBJ2-1	TRBV3-1	-	CASSHLRDYGNEQFF	TGTGCCAGCAGCCACCTACGGGACTACGGAAATGAGCAGTTCTTC
-	TRBJ2-5	TRBV6-5	few	CASSYQAGDRAATQYF	TGTGCCAGCAGTTACCAGGCAGGTGACCGGGCGGCGACCCAGTACTTC
-	TRBJ1-5	TRBV5-4	few	CASSLGLGNQPQHF	TGTGCCAGCAGCTTGGGACTGGGCAATCAGCCCCAGCATTTT
TRBD1	TRBJ2-7	TRBV10-3	-	CAIRDRSSYEQYF	TGTGCCATCCGGGACAGGTCTTCCTACGAGCAGTACTTC
-	TRBJ2-5	TRBV7-2	-	CASSIQGSRQETQYF	TGTGCCAGCAGCATACAGGGCAGTCGGCAAGAGACCCAGTACTTC
-	TRBJ1-1	TRBV5-1	-	CASIRQPQDTEAFF	TGCGCCAGCATCAGGCAGCCACAGGACACTGAAGCTTTCTTT
-	TRBJ2-4	TRBV29-1	-	CSAADSLAKNIQYF	TGCAGCGCCGCGGACAGCCTAGCCAAAAACATTCAGTACTTC
-	TRBJ2-3	TRBV7-2	-	CASSLGKSTDTQYF	TGTGCCAGCAGCTTAGGCAAAAGCACAGATACGCAGTATTTT
TRBD1	TRBJ1-5	TRBV2	-	CASKLDRAGQPQHF	TGTGCCAGCAAGCTGGACAGGGCCGGGCAGCCCCAGCATTTT
TRBD1	TRBJ2-1	TRBV7-9	-	CASSLTGGADEQFF	TGTGCCAGCAGCTTGACAGGGGGGGCGGATGAGCAGTTCTTC
TRBD2	TRBJ2-1	TRBV5-4	once	CASSSWASGYNEQFF	TGTGCCAGCTCGTCTTGGGCTAGCGGGTACAATGAGCAGTTCTTC
-	TRBJ1-2	TRBV4-1	-	CASSQDAGVGYGYTF	TGCGCCAGCAGCCAAGACGCGGGAGTCGGCTATGGCTACACCTTC
-	TRBJ1-2	TRBV11-2	once	CASSLNGVIDYGYTF	TGTGCCAGCAGCCTAAATGGGGTAATAGACTATGGCTACACCTTC
-	TRBJ2-4	TRBV4-1	once	CASSQRALIAKNIQYF	TGCGCCAGCAGCCAGAGAGCCCTGATAGCCAAAAACATTCAGTACTTC
TRBD2	TRBJ2-2	TRBV6-4	-	CASSRKVTSGAANTGELFF	TGTGCCAGCAGTCGCAAGGTTACTAGCGGGGCGGCCAACACCGGGGAGCTGTTTTTT
-	TRBJ1-4	TRBV7-8	once	CASSLSMEKLFF	TGTGCCAGCAGCTTATCGATGGAAAAACTGTTTTTT
-	TRBJ2-5	TRBV20-1	-	CSARGYEETQYF	TGCAGTGCTAGAGGATATGAAGAGACCCAGTACTTC
-	TRBJ2-5	TRBV12-3/TRBV12-4	-	CASSFLEMGGIQYF	TGTGCCAGCAGTTTTTTAGAGATGGGTGGGATCCAGTACTTC
-	TRBJ2-3	TRBV20-1	-	CSVRSGVRSATQYF	TGCAGTGTCCGGTCCGGGGTGCGTTCTGCTACGCAGTATTTT
TRBD1	TRBJ2-4	TRBV28	-	CASSLNRGPLNIQYF	TGTGCCAGCAGCCTTAACAGGGGACCTTTAAACATTCAGTACTTC
-	TRBJ1-1	TRBV9	-	CASSVAPRGPVTEAFF	TGTGCCAGCAGCGTAGCCCCTAGGGGCCCGGTCACTGAAGCTTTCTTT
-	TRBJ2-7	TRBV6-6	-	CASSTFGASSYEQYF	TGTGCCAGCAGCACCTTTGGGGCCTCTTCCTACGAGCAGTACTTC
TRBD1	TRBJ2-5	TRBV7-9	-	CANQPTGGETQYF	TGTGCCAATCAGCCGACAGGGGGGGAGACCCAGTACTTC
TRBD1	TRBJ1-1	TRBV29-1	-	CSGKNRGRNTEAFF	TGCAGCGGCAAGAACAGGGGTAGAAACACTGAAGCTTTCTTT
-	TRBJ2-3	TRBV14	-	CASSRRQDTDTQYF	TGTGCCAGCAGCCGGAGGCAGGACACAGATACGCAGTATTTT
-	TRBJ2-5	TRBV4-3	-	CASSQGGRGAETQYF	TGCGCCAGCAGCCAAGGTGGCAGGGGCGCGGAGACCCAGTACTTC
TRBD1	TRBJ1-4	TRBV7-2	-	CASSSGQGTNEKLFF	TGTGCCAGCAGCTCCGGACAGGGTACTAATGAAAAACTGTTTTTT
TRBD1	TRBJ2-7	TRBV20-1	-	CSAGRTGGRVQYF	TGCAGTGCTGGAAGGACAGGGGGTAGGGTGCAGTACTTC
TRBD1	TRBJ1-2	TRBV30	-	CAWSPTGGLGYTF	TGTGCCTGGAGTCCGACAGGGGGCCTTGGCTACACCTTC
-	TRBJ1-6	TRBV21-1	-	CASSKASPRREGGQRPLHF	TGTGCCAGCAGCAAAGCTTCTCCCCGGCGGGAAGGGGGCCAACGACCCCTCCACTTT
-	TRBJ1-6	TRBV5-4	-	CASSLTGIDSPLHF	TGTGCCAGCAGCTTGACAGGGATAGATTCACCCCTCCACTTT
TRBD1	TRBJ2-7	TRBV11-2	-	CASSLVLPGQGTYEQYF	TGTGCCAGCAGCTTAGTTCTCCCGGGACAGGGGACCTACGAGCAGTACTTC
TRBD2	TRBJ2-1	TRBV7-9	-	CASSLGSGGSYNEQFF	TGTGCCAGCAGCTTAGGGAGCGGGGGGTCCTACAATGAGCAGTTCTTC
-	TRBJ2-7	TRBV7-9	-	CASSGAYEQYF	TGTGCCAGCAGTGGTGCCTACGAGCAGTACTTC
-	TRBJ2-6	TRBV30	-	CAWSAGWAGANVLTF	TGTGCCTGGAGTGCCGGGTGGGCCGGGGCCAACGTCCTGACTTTC
-	TRBJ1-1	TRBV9	-	CASSVVIGDTEAFF	TGTGCCAGCAGCGTAGTTATAGGTGATACTGAAGCTTTCTTT
TRBD2	TRBJ2-1	TRBV30	-	CACGTSGGLSYNEQFF	TGTGCCTGCGGGACTAGCGGGGGGCTCTCCTACAATGAGCAGTTCTTC
-	TRBJ2-5	TRBV20-1	once	CSAPILSGFPQETQYF	TGCAGTGCGCCGATTTTAAGCGGGTTTCCCCAAGAGACCCAGTACTTC
TRBD1	TRBJ2-7	TRBV27	-	CASSLGGQFSYEQYF	TGTGCCAGCAGTTTAGGGGGACAGTTCTCCTACGAGCAGTACTTC